The sample holds one count of the clone carrying this T cell receptor (beta chain). What it recognizes is unknown. The germline V and J ends were trimmed by 5 bases and 3 bases, with 15 bases remaining between them. Germline V CDR1 and CDR2: MNHEY, SVGAGI. The CDR3 runs 15 residues. These data come from a study of shared clonotypes between healthy human individuals. Across the study: The donors, a couple of women and three men, were aged 18 to 49. Regarding the study as a whole: In contrast to clonotypes shared by all four donors, non-shared clonotypes had lower generation probabilities.

The assay used deep level. Each subset's genomic DNA was split evenly across several immunoSEQ plates. Sequenced by immunoSEQ multiplex PCR; TCRdb stores in-frame clones only, minus some. The sample lists 1.4 million or so clones, approximately 98.5% occurring once. The chain uses TRBV6-5 and TRBJ2-3, with a tentative D call TRBD2 (5 bases). Material: naive CD4+ T cells sorted from blood. The subset: CD45RA+ positively selected. The receptor comes from a man aged 25-40 years in good health. Written as DNA, the CDR3 is TGTGCCAGCAGTAGAGGGAGCCCCGGGACAGATACGCAGTATTTT. This translates into CASSRGSPGTDTQYF.